These T cell receptor beta chains were read from a single sample in a study of T cell responses to AZD1222 COVID-19 vaccine. Sequencing used immunoSEQ multiplex PCR; TCRdb keeps in-frame clones, though not all of them. The sample records tens of thousands of clones, 88% being singletons. Specimen: peripheral blood, collected on day 0 of AZD1222 vaccination. All receptors derive from an adult in good health. CDR3s leave out the opening cysteine and the closing phenylalanine or tryptophan.

v_gene: TRBV5-5; j_gene: TRBJ2-5; CDR3aa: ASSYGPNQETQY
v_gene: TRBV27; j_gene: TRBJ2-1; CDR3aa: ASSFWVGSYNEQF
v_gene: TRBV27; j_gene: TRBJ2-7; CDR3aa: ASSLAGIEQY
v_gene: TRBV19; j_gene: TRBJ1-4; CDR3aa: ASSIDRQGLGKLF
v_gene: TRBV27; j_gene: TRBJ2-2; CDR3aa: ASSFFGTSGLTGELF
v_gene: TRBV28; j_gene: TRBJ1-5; CDR3aa: ASSFPLLAVGNQPQH
v_gene: TRBV24-1; j_gene: TRBJ2-1; CDR3aa: ATRGVSYNEQF
v_gene: TRBV15; j_gene: TRBJ1-6; CDR3aa: ATSSGTVNSPLH
v_gene: TRBV19; j_gene: TRBJ2-7; CDR3aa: ASSPGQGAYEQY
v_gene: TRBV25-1; j_gene: TRBJ1-3; CDR3aa: ASSENRGNSGNTIY
v_gene: TRBV7-2; j_gene: TRBJ2-2; CDR3aa: ASSLWGAGTGELF
v_gene: TRBV15; j_gene: TRBJ2-3; CDR3aa: ATSRDRGQGTDTQY
v_gene: TRBV29-1; j_gene: TRBJ2-1; CDR3aa: SAGTSGGAYNEQF
v_gene: TRBV7-6; j_gene: TRBJ1-3; CDR3aa: ASSRTRGSSGNTIY
v_gene: TRBV25-1; j_gene: TRBJ2-1; CDR3aa: ASSESGNEQF
v_gene: TRBV18; j_gene: TRBJ1-2; CDR3aa: ASSPGQGNYGYT
v_gene: TRBV21-1; j_gene: TRBJ1-1; CDR3aa: ASSKSTGDPNTEAF
v_gene: TRBV19; j_gene: TRBJ1-1; CDR3aa: ASSIVGDTEAF
v_gene: TRBV28; j_gene: TRBJ2-7; CDR3aa: ASSLRLGEQY
v_gene: TRBV7-7; j_gene: TRBJ1-2; CDR3aa: ASSLASLRDWGYGYT
v_gene: TRBV28; j_gene: TRBJ2-1; CDR3aa: ASSLNDEQF
v_gene: TRBV20-1; j_gene: TRBJ1-2; CDR3aa: SAQGDYGYT
v_gene: TRBV5-1; j_gene: TRBJ2-1; CDR3aa: ASSPGQTYNEQF
v_gene: TRBV3-1/TRBV3-2; j_gene: TRBJ1-5; CDR3aa: ASSQVDSDQPQH
v_gene: TRBV18; j_gene: TRBJ1-5; CDR3aa: ASSQLQGSGMGNQPQH
v_gene: TRBV5-8; j_gene: TRBJ2-7; CDR3aa: ASSLGNYEQY
v_gene: TRBV16; j_gene: TRBJ1-2; CDR3aa: ASSQSKQYNGYT
v_gene: TRBV6-2/TRBV6-3; j_gene: TRBJ2-1; CDR3aa: ASSYLAGDLNEQF
v_gene: TRBV5-4; j_gene: TRBJ2-1; CDR3aa: ASRGDRAVYNEQF
v_gene: TRBV5-1; j_gene: TRBJ2-5; CDR3aa: ASSLAPGREETQY
v_gene: TRBV9; j_gene: TRBJ1-6; CDR3aa: ASSVEGSYNSPPH
v_gene: TRBV28; j_gene: TRBJ1-4; CDR3aa: ASSFEGNEKLF
v_gene: TRBV5-5; j_gene: TRBJ1-5; CDR3aa: ASSLTGGNQPQH
v_gene: TRBV6-4; j_gene: TRBJ1-3; CDR3aa: ASSARPGQGNTIY
v_gene: TRBV19; j_gene: TRBJ1-3; CDR3aa: ASRPTASGNTIY
v_gene: TRBV4-3; j_gene: TRBJ2-7; CDR3aa: ASSQELGRHSYEQY
v_gene: TRBV5-1; j_gene: TRBJ1-1; CDR3aa: ASSLAGGSRNTEAF
v_gene: TRBV4-1; j_gene: TRBJ2-3; CDR3aa: ASSRDHGGTDTQY
v_gene: TRBV10-2; j_gene: TRBJ1-6; CDR3aa: ASSAWDLNSPLH
v_gene: TRBV11-1; j_gene: TRBJ1-1; CDR3aa: ASSSRRMTSPTEAF
v_gene: TRBV9; j_gene: TRBJ2-5; CDR3aa: ASSVGTSSETQY
v_gene: TRBV7-8; j_gene: TRBJ1-5; CDR3aa: ASSSRRYQPQH
v_gene: TRBV19; j_gene: TRBJ1-1; CDR3aa: ASSIYLADLNTEAF
v_gene: TRBV5-4; j_gene: TRBJ1-2; CDR3aa: ASSLRRDGYT
v_gene: TRBV27; j_gene: TRBJ2-7; CDR3aa: ASSGDIRYEQY
v_gene: TRBV2; j_gene: TRBJ2-2; CDR3aa: ASSVTIGTGELF
v_gene: TRBV11-2; j_gene: TRBJ2-2; CDR3aa: ASSPSAGADTGELF
v_gene: TRBV25-1; j_gene: TRBJ2-3; CDR3aa: ASSGKTVDTDTQY
v_gene: TRBV27; j_gene: TRBJ1-5; CDR3aa: ASSLQGDNQPQH
v_gene: TRBV12-3/TRBV12-4; j_gene: TRBJ1-5; CDR3aa: ASSQQGSQPQH
v_gene: TRBV28; j_gene: TRBJ2-7; CDR3aa: ASSLRVGVGEQY
v_gene: TRBV5-4; j_gene: TRBJ1-1; CDR3aa: ASSLLGQVNTEAF
v_gene: TRBV5-1; j_gene: TRBJ2-7; CDR3aa: ASSLDLLYEQY
v_gene: TRBV20-1; j_gene: TRBJ1-5; CDR3aa: SASLAGRGGNQPQH
v_gene: TRBV3-1/TRBV3-2; j_gene: TRBJ2-2; CDR3aa: ASSQGRNTGELF